This paragraph reports one TCR beta chain. What it recognizes is unknown. An end of the junction does not agree with germline; a read error may underlie this. This entry comes from a study of tumor-infiltrating lymphocytes in primary liver carcinoma. Study-level information: Yields of productive TCRbeta reads ranged from roughly 3.5 to 8 million per sample and were similar across tissue types. Notes on the study in general: Lower overlap was observed for tumor-adjacent and tumor-blood pairs relative to tumor region pairs.

The source material, about 18-31 mg of unsorted bulk tissue, was used to co-extract RNA and DNA. Patients underwent surgical resection for primary liver carcinoma. Germline V gene lookup returns CDR1 SGHTS and CDR2 YDEGEE. The CDR3 extends over 15 amino acids. TCR beta cDNA was prepared out of roughly 0.5 ug total RNA by means of a constant-region primer. Amplification in three nested multiplex PCR rounds with slightly modified ARM-PCR gave rise to TCR beta libraries. The study ran its first two PCR rounds for about 11 cycles each, using TRBV1-TRBV30 forward primers and a C-beta reverse primer. MiXCR, applied by TCRdb to the multiplex PCR reads, yields one record per CDR3 protein. The sample contains 45,000 to 65,000 distinct CDR3 sequences, around 77% of which appear only once.

Material: liver tumor tissue from sampling region 5. The subset was: tumor region T5, tumor centre. This TCR was recovered from a man aged 40-55 years with primary liver carcinoma and hepatitis B virus infection. J is TRBJ2-7 and V is TRBV5-8; the match to TRBD1 covers 8 bases. The CDR3 bases are TGTGCCGGCAGCTTACGCGAACAGGGGGCCTACGAGCAGTACTTC. Amino acid sequence: CAGSLREQGAYEQYF.